Following are 32 T cell receptor beta chains from one sample sequenced in a study of T cell repertoires in ileal Crohn's disease. TCRdb keeps only in-frame clones here, not all; method: immunoSEQ multiplex PCR. The sample has fewer than 6,500 clones; around 75% are singletons. The time point: neoterminal ileum biopsy at postoperative endoscopy, about 6 months after surgery. Specimen: ileal tissue. The receptors stem from an adult with Crohn's disease.

V gene TRBV5-1 combines with J gene TRBJ2-1, with D unresolved. CDR1 and CDR2 from the germline V gene are SGHRS and YFSETQ. V shed 0 bases and J shed 6 bases, with 10 bases lying between them. The CDR3 loop spans 14 amino acids. Written as DNA, the CDR3 is TGCGCCAGCAGCTTGGGCGACGAGGCCAATGAGCAGTTCTTC. Its protein product is CASSLGDEANEQFF.

This clone showed up just a few times. The gene calls are TRBV5-1 and TRBJ2-5; possible D gene TRBD1, 6 bases. The V gene's germline CDR1 is SGHRS and CDR2 YFSETQ. The CDR3 totals 13 residues. Trimming stripped 5 bases from V and 5 bases from J, with 13 bases between. Here the CDR3 reads CASSRGQSETQYF. CDR3 DNA sequence: TGCGCCAGCAGTCGAGGACAGAGCGAGACCCAGTACTTC.

V usage is TRBV27 and J usage is TRBJ1-5; no firm D call. CDR1 is MNHEY, CDR2 SMNVEV, per germline (reference sequence). This CDR3 has 15 residues. Trimming pared 2 bases from V and 2 bases from J, leaving 10 bases between. The CDR3 coding sequence is TGTGCCAGCAGTTTAGGAGTAGGCGGCAATCAGCCCCAGCATTTT. This gives the protein CASSLGVGGNQPQHF.

In its sample, this clone was seen a few times. V and J are TRBV11-3 and TRBJ2-7; D may correspond to TRBD1 or TRBD2 (5 bases each). This CDR3 is built from 12 residues. Trimming cost V 4 bases and J 6 bases, with 10 bases left between them. CDR1 and CDR2 from the germline V gene are SGHNT and YENEEA. The CDR3 region has the DNA TGTGCCAGCAGCTCCGACAGCGGCGAGCAGTACTTC. This translates into CASSSDSGEQYF.

The V and J genes are TRBV2 and TRBJ1-3, with 7 bases lining up with TRBD1. The germline V gene encodes CDR1 SNHLY and CDR2 FYNNEI. Trimming cost V 4 bases and J 3 bases; bases outside gene matches: 0. The CDR3 extends over 13 amino acids. This chain's CDR3 is CASSGDSGNTIYF. The CDR3 DNA follows: TGTGCCAGCAGTGGGGACAGTGGAAACACCATATATTTT.

The V and J genes are TRBV19 and TRBJ2-7; D gene uncertain. Germline CDR1 reads LNHDA; CDR2 reads SQIVND (reference sequence). V lost 5 bases and J lost 0, with 11 bases in between. CDR3 length: 14 residues. This chain's CDR3 is CASSLRVVSYEQYF. The CDR3 coding sequence is TGTGCCAGTAGTCTGAGAGTAGTCTCCTACGAGCAGTACTTC.

J is TRBJ1-6 and V is TRBV11-2; 8 bases fit TRBD1. The V gene end was trimmed by 5 bases and the J gene end by 10 bases; junction bases not matched to a gene: 4. The CDR3 runs to 13 residues. In germline, CDR1 is SGHAT, CDR2 FQNNGV. The chain's CDR3 is CASSLDRGSPLHF. DNA for the CDR3: TGTGCCAGCAGCCTCGACAGGGGATCACCCCTCCACTTT.

This sequence joins TRBV30 and TRBJ1-4, with 7 bases lining up with TRBD1. Germline-derived CDR1 and CDR2 are GTSNPN and SVGIG (reference sequence). The CDR3 extends over 18 amino acids. The V segment lost 1 base and the J segment 4 bases; nucleotides outside the gene matches: 15. CDR3 sequence (DNA): TGTGCCTGGAGTGGCGCCGGGACAGAGAATTGGAATAATGAAAAACTGTTTTTT. Amino acid sequence: CAWSGAGTENWNNEKLFF.

In nucleotides, the CDR3 is TGTGCCAGCAAAAGGGGAGGCTCTCCTGGAAACACCATATATTTT. Amino acid sequence: CASKRGGSPGNTIYF. The genes are TRBV6-5 and TRBJ1-3; weak D call: TRBD1 (5 bases). The V end lost 7 bases, the J end lost 2 bases, and 15 bases lay between the germline ends. The germline gives CDR1 MNHEY, CDR2 SVGAGI. The CDR3 is 15 residues long.

The chain links TRBV9 to TRBJ2-2, with 8 positions matching TRBD1. V gave up 4 bases and J gave up 5 bases; unmatched junction bases: 7. This CDR3 is built from 15 residues. Germline V gene lookup returns CDR1 SGDLS and CDR2 YYNGEE. DNA of the CDR3: TGTGCCAGCAGCCCATGGACAGGGAGTACCGGGGAGCTGTTTTTT. Amino acid sequence: CASSPWTGSTGELFF. The full variable domain, completed using reference TRBV9 and TRBJ2-2, is DSGVTQTPKHLITATGQRVTLRCSPRSGDLSVYWYQQSLDQGLQFLIQYYNGEERAKGNILERFSAQQFPDLHSELNLSSLELGDSALYFCASSPWTGSTGELFFGEGSRLTVL.

The chain uses TRBV7-2 and TRBJ1-2; 10 nucleotides match TRBD1. The CDR3 loop spans 16 amino acids. CDR1 and CDR2 (germline): SGHTA, FQGNSA. The V segment lost 1 base and the J segment 4 bases; nucleotides outside the gene matches: 6. The CDR3 loop is CASSLVVGTGAYGYTF. The CDR3 nucleotides read TGTGCCAGCAGCTTAGTCGTGGGGACAGGGGCCTATGGCTACACCTTC.

This chain connects TRBV4-2 to TRBJ2-7; no reliable D call. In germline, CDR1 is LGHNA, CDR2 YNFKEQ. The CDR3 runs 16 residues. V lost 5 bases and J 1 base, leaving 18 bases between the germline ends. CDR3 bases: TGTGCCAGCAGCTCGTGGGCGTATCAAGGGTCCTACGAGCAGTACTTC. This codes for CASSSWAYQGSYEQYF.

The chain recombines TRBV10-3 with TRBJ2-7; 10 nucleotides align to TRBD1. Per germline, CDR1 ENHRY and CDR2 SYGVKD. V trimming: 8 bases; J trimming: 3 bases; junction bases outside the gene matches: 13. The CDR3 contains 16 residues. The CDR3 is CAIGGTGASAGYEQYF. The CDR3 DNA is TGTGCCATCGGGGGGACAGGGGCTTCGGCTGGCTACGAGCAGTACTTC.

This clone occurred once. The gene calls are TRBV28 and TRBJ1-2, with D tentatively TRBD1 (6 bases). Looked up from germline, CDR1 is MDHEN and CDR2 is SYDVKM. The length of the CDR3 is 15 residues. With 4 bases removed from V and 2 bases from J, the gap between germline ends came to 14 bases. CDR3 nucleotide sequence: TGTGCCAGCAGTTATGGGGGGACACCCAACTATGGCTACACCTTC. Translating gives CASSYGGTPNYGYTF.

The chain combines TRBV11-2 with TRBJ2-1; no firm D call. V lost 3 bases to trimming and J lost 5 bases, with 17 bases between them. The CDR3 sequence is 16 residues long. Germline CDR1 is SGHAT and CDR2 is FQNNGV. The CDR3 bases are TGTGCCAGCAGCTTTCTAGTCTCCCTCCTACACAATGAGCAGTTCTTC. This codes for CASSFLVSLLHNEQFF.

The chain is built from TRBV7-9 and TRBJ2-1, with 11 bases that match TRBD1. Germline CDR1 reads SEHNR; CDR2 reads FQNEAQ (reference sequence). The length of the CDR3 is 15 residues. V trimming: 5 bases; J trimming: 8 bases; junction bases outside the gene matches: 8. CDR3 sequence (DNA): TGTGCCAGCAGCAAGGACAGGGGGCAGGTTGATGAGCAGTTCTTC. It yields the protein CASSKDRGQVDEQFF. Full variable domain (rest looked up from reference TRBV7-9 and TRBJ2-1): DTGVSQNPRHKITKRGQNVTFRCDPISEHNRLYWYRQTLGQGPEFLTYFQNEAQLEKSRLLSDRFSAERPKGSFSTLEIQRTEQGDSAMYLCASSKDRGQVDEQFFGPGTRLTVL.

The chain links TRBV5-6 to TRBJ2-1; 11 bases agree with TRBD1. The CDR3 is 16 amino acids. Germline CDR1 and CDR2: SGHDT and YYEEEE. V gave up 0 bases and J gave up 6 bases; unmatched junction bases: 5. This CDR3 is CASSLGTGGSGNEQFF. CDR3 nucleotide sequence: TGTGCCAGCAGCTTGGGGACAGGGGGCTCCGGCAATGAGCAGTTCTTC.

V and J are TRBV10-3 and TRBJ2-7; 10 bases align to TRBD1. The germline V gene has CDR1 ENHRY and CDR2 SYGVKD. The CDR3 sequence is 13 residues long. Unmatched junction bases numbered 5, after V lost 6 bases and J lost 6 bases. CDR3 sequence: CAIRGQGVGEQYF. CDR3 bases: TGTGCCATCAGAGGACAGGGGGTGGGCGAGCAGTACTTC.

J is TRBJ1-5 and V is TRBV4-1; 9 bases match TRBD1. There are 16 residues in the CDR3. J gave up 8 bases and V 0 bases, and 8 bases lay outside the gene matches. Germline CDR1 and CDR2: MGHRA and YSYEKL. The CDR3 nucleotides read TGCGCCAGCAGCCAAGAGGGGCGGGACAGGGATAAGCCCCAGCATTTT. The encoded protein is CASSQEGRDRDKPQHF.

V usage is TRBV6-1 and J usage is TRBJ1-2; the match to TRBD1 covers 7 bases. Germline CDR1 is MNHNS and CDR2 is SASEGT. The J segment lost 8 bases and the V segment lost 4 bases, leaving 7 bases of the junction unmatched. The CDR3 runs 13 residues. The CDR3 sequence is CASSGGTAGGYTF. CDR3 in DNA: TGTGCCAGCAGTGGAGGGACAGCGGGCGGCTACACCTTC.

This chain joins TRBV5-1 and TRBJ1-3; D not resolved. There are 16 residues in the CDR3. Per germline, CDR1 SGHRS and CDR2 YFSETQ. Trimming cost V 3 bases and J 0 bases, with 13 bases left between them. CDR3 nucleotides: TGCGCCAGCAGCTCGGGGAGGGCAGCCTCTGGAAACACCATATATTTT. This gives the protein CASSSGRAASGNTIYF. Full variable domain (remainder filled in from reference TRBV5-1 and TRBJ1-3): KAGVTQTPRYLIKTRGQQVTLSCSPISGHRSVSWYQQTPGQGLQFLFEYFSETQRNKGNFPGRFSGRQFSNSRSEMNVSTLELGDSALYLCASSSGRAASGNTIYFGEGSWLTVV.

J is TRBJ1-1 and V is TRBV18; possibly TRBD1 for D (5 bases). From germline, CDR1 is KGHSH and CDR2 LQKENI. The CDR3 has 16 residues. V gave up 3 bases and J gave up 4 bases, with 18 bases separating them. For the CDR3, the DNA is TGTGCCAGCTCACCGTGGAGGGACTCACCTTTCACTGAAGCTTTCTTT. Its translation: CASSPWRDSPFTEAFF.

The V and J genes are TRBV5-1 and TRBJ2-5, with TRBD2 identical over 10 bases. The better agreement between TRBJ2-7 and the DNA end casts doubt on the J call. CDR3 size: 16 residues. CDR1 is SGHRS and CDR2 is YFSETQ in the germline V gene. The CDR3 here is CASSRLAGESSYEQYF. The CDR3, as DNA: TGCGCCAGCAGCAGGCTAGCGGGGGAGAGCTCCTACGAGCAGTACTTC.

The chain employs TRBV7-3 and TRBJ2-2, with D perhaps TRBD1 (5 bases). This CDR3 has 14 residues. The germline CDR1 and CDR2 sequences are SGHTA and FQGTGA. V lost 3 bases and J 1 base, leaving 6 bases between the germline ends. The CDR3 DNA reads as TGTGCCAGCAGCTTGGGGCGGAACACCGGGGAGCTGTTTTTT. This sequence encodes CASSLGRNTGELFF. Full variable domain (rest looked up from reference TRBV7-3 and TRBJ2-2): GAGVSQTPSNKVTEKGKYVELRCDPISGHTALYWYRQSLGQGPEFLIYFQGTGAADDSGLPNDRFFAVRPEGSVSTLKIQRTERGDSAVYLCASSLGRNTGELFFGEGSRLTVL.

The CDR3 region is CASSPGFGATTDTQYF. CDR3 in DNA: TGCGCCAGCAGCCCCGGGTTTGGAGCGACCACAGATACGCAGTATTTT. The rearrangement joins TRBV5-1 to TRBJ2-3; D is unclear. The germline V gene has CDR1 SGHRS and CDR2 YFSETQ. The length of the CDR3 is 16 residues. With 4 bases removed from V and 2 bases from J, the gap between germline ends came to 17 bases.

The V and J genes are TRBV11-1 and TRBJ2-7; 8 nucleotides agree with TRBD2. CDR3 length equals 13 residues. Germline V gene data show CDR1 as SGHAT and CDR2 as FQDESV (reference sequence). The V gene end was trimmed by 7 bases and the J gene end by 2 bases; junction bases not matched to a gene: 4. This CDR3 reads CASTLAGAYEQYF. The CDR3 DNA is TGTGCCAGCACCCTAGCGGGTGCCTACGAGCAGTACTTC.

The chain is built from TRBV11-1 and TRBJ1-1, with TRBD1 as a possible D gene (5 bases). Germline V CDR1 and CDR2: SGHAT, FQDESV (reference sequence). The V and J ends lost 1 base and 5 bases respectively, with 8 bases between them. This CDR3 contains 13 residues. CDR3 DNA: TGTGCCAGCAGCTTAGTTAAGGGGACTGAAGCTTTCTTT. Translating it yields CASSLVKGTEAFF.

This chain joins TRBV7-3 and TRBJ2-6; no definite D call. The length of the CDR3 is 13 residues. CDR1 is SGHTA and CDR2 is FQGTGA in the germline V gene. V was trimmed by 6 bases and J by 6 bases, leaving 9 bases between them. The CDR3 nucleotides read TGTGCCAGCAGGTCCCACGAGGCCAACGTCCTGACTTTC. Its protein product is CASRSHEANVLTF.

This clone was seen once. This chain uses TRBV2 with TRBJ2-3; D gene ambiguous. This CDR3 is 11 amino acids long. The germline V and J ends were trimmed by 8 bases and 2 bases, with 5 bases remaining between them. Germline CDR1 and CDR2: SNHLY and FYNNEI. CDR3 protein: CASWVTDTQYF. The CDR3 DNA follows: TGTGCCAGCTGGGTCACAGATACGCAGTATTTT.

The V gene is TRBV2, the J gene TRBJ1-5; TRBD1 matches 8 bases. The V gene's germline CDR1 is SNHLY and CDR2 FYNNEI. The CDR3 has 18 residues. The J segment lost 0 bases and the V segment lost 8 bases, leaving 15 bases of the junction unmatched. The CDR3 is CASGKDRGLSYSNQPQHF. CDR3 nucleotide sequence: TGTGCCAGCGGTAAAGACAGGGGACTTAGTTATAGCAATCAGCCCCAGCATTTT.

The chain carries TRBV10-1 and TRBJ1-2; 8 nucleotides agree with TRBD1. Germline loops: CDR1 WNHNN, CDR2 SYGVQD (reference sequence). V shed 2 bases and J 3 bases; nucleotides not matched to a gene: 5. The CDR3 covers 15 residues. The CDR3: CASSEGDRFYYGYTF. The DNA for the CDR3 is TGCGCCAGCAGTGAGGGGGACAGGTTTTACTATGGCTACACCTTC.

The V and J genes are TRBV18 and TRBJ1-2; no firm D call. Germline lookup yields CDR1 KGHSH and CDR2 LQKENI. The CDR3 runs to 13 residues. V was cut by 3 bases and J by 8 bases, with 13 bases left in between. The CDR3 sequence: CASSPSDARGYTF. CDR3 coding DNA: TGTGCCAGCTCACCGTCCGACGCTAGGGGCTACACCTTC.